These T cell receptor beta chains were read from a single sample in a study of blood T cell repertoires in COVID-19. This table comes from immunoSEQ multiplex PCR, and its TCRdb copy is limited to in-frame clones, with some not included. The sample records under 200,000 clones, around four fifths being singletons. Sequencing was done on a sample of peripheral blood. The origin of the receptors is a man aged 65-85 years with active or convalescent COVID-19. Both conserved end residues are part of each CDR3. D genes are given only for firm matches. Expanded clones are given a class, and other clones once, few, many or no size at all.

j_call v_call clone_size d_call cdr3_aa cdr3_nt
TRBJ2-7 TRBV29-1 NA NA CSVVPIIRGESYEQYF TGCAGCGTTGTCCCGATTATACGCGGGGAATCCTACGAGCAGTACTTC
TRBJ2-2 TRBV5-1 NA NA CASSLGQGLTGELFF TGCGCCAGCAGCTTGGGACAGGGACTCACCGGGGAGCTGTTTTTT
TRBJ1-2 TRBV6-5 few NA CASRHHYGYTF TGTGCCAGCAGACACCACTATGGCTACACCTTC
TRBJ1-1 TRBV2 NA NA CASSVAPNTEAFF TGTGCCAGCAGTGTGGCCCCGAACACTGAAGCTTTCTTT
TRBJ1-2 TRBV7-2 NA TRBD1 CASSLGEGARGYTF TGTGCCAGCAGCTTAGGAGAGGGGGCGCGTGGCTACACCTTC
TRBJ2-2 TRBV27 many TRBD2 CASSQASGNTGELFF TGTGCCAGCAGTCAGGCTAGCGGAAACACCGGGGAGCTGTTTTTT
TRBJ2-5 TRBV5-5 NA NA CASSFDSQETQYF TGTGCCAGCAGCTTCGATAGCCAGGAGACCCAGTACTTC
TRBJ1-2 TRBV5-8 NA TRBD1 CASSFGLQGALDGYTF TGTGCCAGCAGCTTTGGCCTACAGGGGGCATTGGATGGCTACACCTTC
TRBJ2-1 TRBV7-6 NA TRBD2 CASSRLAVPYNEQFF TGTGCCAGCAGCCGTCTAGCGGTCCCCTACAATGAGCAGTTCTTC
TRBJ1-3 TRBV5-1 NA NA CASSLPGVGGNTIYF TGCGCCAGCAGCTTGCCAGGGGTGGGGGGAAACACCATATATTTT
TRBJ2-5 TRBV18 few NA CASSRAGYQETQYF TGTGCCAGCTCACGGGCAGGATACCAAGAGACCCAGTACTTC
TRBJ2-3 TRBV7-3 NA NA CASSSRRGDTQYF TGTGCCAGCAGCTCCCGACGGGGAGATACGCAGTATTTT
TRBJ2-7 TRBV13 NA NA CASSLVGLELYEQYF TGTGCCAGCAGCCTCGTGGGGCTAGAATTATACGAGCAGTACTTC
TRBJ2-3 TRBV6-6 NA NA CASSFHRADTQYF TGTGCCAGCAGTTTTCACAGGGCAGATACGCAGTATTTT
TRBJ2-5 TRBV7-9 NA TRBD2 CASRPPFREGETQYF TGTGCCAGCAGGCCACCCTTCAGGGAGGGGGAGACCCAGTACTTC
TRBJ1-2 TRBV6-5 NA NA CASSQSQGRGDYTF TGTGCCAGCAGTCAATCACAGGGAAGAGGTGACTACACCTTC
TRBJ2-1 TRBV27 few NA CASSALAPSSYNEQFF TGTGCCAGCAGCGCCCTAGCGCCGAGCTCCTACAATGAGCAGTTCTTC
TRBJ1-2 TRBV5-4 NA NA CASSLGLQGDTYGYTF TGTGCCAGCAGCTTGGGTCTACAGGGCGATACCTATGGCTACACCTTC
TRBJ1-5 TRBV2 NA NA CASSVDTPNQPQHF TGTGCCAGCAGTGTGGACACCCCCAATCAGCCCCAGCATTTT
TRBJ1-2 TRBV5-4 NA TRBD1 CASSHRKGADYGYTF TGTGCCAGCAGCCATAGGAAGGGGGCTGACTATGGCTACACCTTC
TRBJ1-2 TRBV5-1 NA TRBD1 CASSLEGQLYGYTF TGCGCCAGCAGCTTGGAGGGACAGCTCTATGGCTACACCTTC
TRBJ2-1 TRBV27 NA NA CASSPPPPGSRAGQTYNEQFF TGTGCCAGCAGCCCACCTCCTCCGGGGTCTCGTGCCGGACAGACCTACAATGAGCAGTTCTTC
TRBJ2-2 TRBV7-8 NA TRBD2 CASSLTSGIGELFF TGTGCCAGCAGCCTGACTAGCGGGATAGGGGAGCTGTTTTTT
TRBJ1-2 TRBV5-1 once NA CASSLDSGPDTF TGCGCCAGCAGCTTGGATTCAGGTCCGGACACCTTC
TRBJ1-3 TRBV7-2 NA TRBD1 CASSLAAGGIGNTIYF TGTGCCAGCAGCTTAGCGGCAGGGGGCATTGGAAACACCATATATTTT
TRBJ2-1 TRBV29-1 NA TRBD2 CSVEDPKAGTRGGEQFF TGCAGCGTTGAAGATCCAAAAGCCGGGACTAGGGGGGGTGAGCAGTTCTTC
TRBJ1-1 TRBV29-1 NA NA CSGLRGNTEAFF TGCAGCGGGCTCAGGGGGAACACTGAAGCTTTCTTT
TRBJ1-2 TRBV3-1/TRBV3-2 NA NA CASSQGGHGYTF TGTGCCAGCAGCCAAGGGGGCCATGGCTACACCTTC
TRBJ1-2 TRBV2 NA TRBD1 CASRFYGQDGGYTF TGTGCCAGCAGATTCTATGGACAGGACGGAGGCTACACCTTC
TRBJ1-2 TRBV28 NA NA CASSPYTYGYTF TGTGCCAGCAGCCCTTATACATATGGCTACACCTTC
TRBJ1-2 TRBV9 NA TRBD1 CASSVRDRGDYGYTF TGTGCCAGCAGCGTAAGGGACAGGGGTGACTATGGCTACACCTTC
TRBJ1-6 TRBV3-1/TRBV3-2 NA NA CASSSRDTNNSPLHF TGTGCCAGCAGCTCCCGGGACACTAATAATTCACCCCTCCACTTT
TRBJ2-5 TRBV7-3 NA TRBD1 CASSAGQGLGETQYF TGTGCCAGCAGCGCCGGACAGGGGCTCGGCGAGACCCAGTACTTC
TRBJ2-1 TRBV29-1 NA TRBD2 CSVAGLANHNEQFF TGCAGCGTCGCCGGACTAGCCAACCACAATGAGCAGTTCTTC
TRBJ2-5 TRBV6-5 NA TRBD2 CASSPIQAGDQTQYF TGTGCCAGCAGTCCCATCCAAGCGGGGGACCAGACCCAGTACTTC
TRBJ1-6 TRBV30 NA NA CASRRDGSRSPLHF TGTGCCTCCCGACGGGACGGGAGTCGGTCACCCCTCCACTTT
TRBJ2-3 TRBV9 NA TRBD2 CASSVGNSGSTDTQYF TGTGCCAGCAGCGTAGGTAATAGCGGGAGCACAGATACGCAGTATTTT
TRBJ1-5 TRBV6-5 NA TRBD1 CASATGEWNQPQHF TGTGCCAGCGCAACAGGGGAATGGAATCAGCCCCAGCATTTT
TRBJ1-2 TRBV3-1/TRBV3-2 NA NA CASSWDGGNGYTF TGTGCCAGCAGCTGGGACGGAGGGAATGGCTACACCTTC
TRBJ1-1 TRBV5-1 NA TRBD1 CASSAGTGASRSEAFF TGCGCCAGCAGCGCGGGGACAGGGGCATCTCGATCAGAAGCTTTCTTT
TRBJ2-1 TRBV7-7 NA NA CASSLQQGNEQFF TGTGCCAGCAGCTTACAGCAGGGCAATGAGCAGTTCTTC
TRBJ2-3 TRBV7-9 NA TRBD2 CASSGPKRGPNTDTQYF TGTGCCAGCAGCGGCCCCAAGCGGGGGCCCAACACAGATACGCAGTATTTT
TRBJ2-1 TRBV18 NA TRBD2 CASSPPGLAGVFGNEQFF TGTGCCAGCTCACCTCCCGGACTAGCGGGAGTGTTTGGCAATGAGCAGTTCTTC
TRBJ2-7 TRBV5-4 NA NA CASSFDIGQWQYF TGTGCCAGCAGCTTTGATATCGGACAGTGGCAGTACTTC
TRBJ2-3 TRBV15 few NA CATSREGAAAGLDTQYF TGTGCCACCAGCAGAGAAGGAGCTGCCGCGGGACTGGATACGCAGTATTTT
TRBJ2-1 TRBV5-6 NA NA CASSLKGSSYNEQFF TGTGCCAGCAGCTTGAAAGGGAGCTCCTACAATGAGCAGTTCTTC
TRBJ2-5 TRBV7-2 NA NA CASSLGGENQETQYF TGTGCCAGCAGCTTAGGGGGGGAAAACCAAGAGACCCAGTACTTC
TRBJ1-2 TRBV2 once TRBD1 CASRLQGPYGYTF TGTGCCAGCCGATTACAGGGGCCCTATGGCTACACCTTC
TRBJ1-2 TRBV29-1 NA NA CSVTRDTGSGYTF TGCAGCGTTACACGGGACACTGGGTCGGGCTACACCTTC
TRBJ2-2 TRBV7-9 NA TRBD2 CASSLGLAGSAGELFF TGTGCCAGCAGCCTGGGACTAGCGGGGTCGGCCGGGGAGCTGTTTTTT
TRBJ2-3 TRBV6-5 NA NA CASSSTGSGTDTQYF TGTGCCAGCAGTTCTACAGGGAGTGGCACAGATACGCAGTATTTT
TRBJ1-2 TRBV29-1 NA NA CSVDGGGGYTF TGCAGCGTTGATGGGGGAGGTGGCTACACCTTC
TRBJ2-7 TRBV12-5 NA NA CASGLVLSTSYSYEQYF TGTGCTAGTGGTTTGGTACTATCGACCTCATATTCATACGAGCAGTACTTC
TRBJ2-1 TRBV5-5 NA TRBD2 CASSPSGRDNEQFF TGTGCCAGCAGCCCGAGCGGGAGGGACAATGAGCAGTTCTTC